The 17 T cell receptor beta chains below come from one sample, sequenced in a study of T-cell memory formation after mild COVID-19. One entry per CDR3 protein, called by TCRdb with MiXCR from the 5' RACE reads. The profile shows 580,000 or so distinct CDR3 sequences, about 18% of them singletons. Sequencing input: PBMCs or a T cell subset sorted from them (not recorded which). The receptor set was obtained from an adult woman who had mild COVID-19 (a few samples of this study predate the infection). Cell type and time point are not known.

The chain recombines TRBV5-1 with TRBJ2-2; 7 nucleotides align to TRBD2. The CDR3 consists of 16 residues. Germline V gene lookup returns CDR1 SGHRS and CDR2 YFSETQ. J gave up 1 base and V 4 bases, and 7 bases lay outside the gene matches. This CDR3 is CASSRPSGGNTGELFF. The CDR3 DNA reads TGCGCCAGCAGCCGACCTAGCGGAGGGAACACCGGGGAGCTGTTTTTT.

This sequence joins TRBV5-8 and TRBJ2-1; D is ambiguous. The V end was cut by 0 bases, the J end by 0 bases, with 7 bases between. CDR1 is SGHTS and CDR2 is YDEGEE in the germline V gene. The CDR3 spans 15 residues. CDR3 residues: CASSLGWVSYNEQFF. CDR3 DNA: TGTGCCAGCAGCTTGGGGTGGGTCTCCTACAATGAGCAGTTCTTC.

The chain combines TRBV12-3 or TRBV12-4 with TRBJ2-1, with 12 bases matching TRBD1. J gave up 7 bases and V 6 bases, and 10 bases lay outside the gene matches. This CDR3 has 16 residues. As DNA, the CDR3 is TGTGCCAGCAGATCTGGGACAGGGGGCTCGGGAAATGAGCAGTTCTTC. This translates into CASRSGTGGSGNEQFF.

This clonotype was found a few times. V is TRBV24-1 and J is TRBJ2-7; TRBD1 matches 8 bases. Losses at the gene ends were 7 bases for V and 2 bases for J; bases not matched to a gene: 9. Germline-derived CDR1 and CDR2 are KGHDR and SFDVKD. This CDR3 spans 15 amino acids. In DNA form, the CDR3 reads TGTGCCACCAGGGGTTCGACAGGGGACACCTACGAGCAGTACTTC. It is translated as CATRGSTGDTYEQYF.

The chain employs TRBV7-2 and TRBJ2-3; 7 bases match TRBD2. Trimming removed 4 bases from V and 11 bases from J; junction bases left unmatched: 9. Germline CDR1 and CDR2: SGHTA and FQGNSA. This CDR3 region has 13 residues. CDR3 nucleotide sequence: TGTGCCAGCAGCTCGCGCCAAGGACTAGGGCAGTATTTT. Translating it yields CASSSRQGLGQYF.

There are many counts of this clonotype. This chain uses TRBV28 with TRBJ2-7; D remains unclear. The germline V gene has CDR1 MDHEN and CDR2 SYDVKM. Trimming took off 2 bases at V and 6 bases at J, with 8 bases between the two ends. The CDR3 spans 12 residues. As DNA, the CDR3 is TGTGCCAGCAGTTTAGTATCTAGCGAGCAGTACTTC. It specifies CASSLVSSEQYF.

This clonotype was picked up many times. V gene TRBV4-2 combines with J gene TRBJ2-5; D ambiguous. The CDR3 is 12 amino acids. Germline-derived CDR1 and CDR2 are LGHNA and YNFKEQ. V lost 0 bases, J lost 6 bases, and 5 bases lay in between. The CDR3 region has the DNA TGTGCCAGCAGCCAAGAACTTCAGACCCAGTACTTC. This encodes CASSQELQTQYF.

This clonotype was recorded a few times. The J gene is TRBJ1-6, the V gene TRBV7-2; D is perhaps TRBD1 (6 bases). CDR1 and CDR2 (germline): SGHTA, FQGNSA. The CDR3 has 15 residues. Trimming took 4 bases from V and 7 from J, leaving 14 bases between them. This chain's CDR3 is CASSSGGQLNSPLHF. Written as DNA, the CDR3 is TGTGCCAGCAGCTCCGGAGGACAGCTAAATTCACCCCTCCACTTT. Full variable domain (remainder filled in from reference TRBV7-2 and TRBJ1-6): GAGVSQSPSNKVTEKGKDVELRCDPISGHTALYWYRQSLGQGLEFLIYFQGNSAPDKSGLPSDRFSAERTGGSVSTLTIQRTQQEDSAVYLCASSSGGQLNSPLHFGNGTRLTVT.

This clonotype was observed many times. This chain joins TRBV10-3 and TRBJ1-1; D gene uncertain. The CDR3 spans 12 residues. CDR1 and CDR2 (germline): ENHRY, SYGVKD. The V end was cut by 3 bases, the J end by 4 bases, with 6 bases between. CDR3 bases: TGTGCCATCAGTGAAATCGGCACTGAAGCTTTCTTT. Encoded protein: CAISEIGTEAFF.

CDR3 loop: CASSYSIGGLAGGHETQYF. The CDR3 bases are TGTGCCAGCAGTTACTCGATCGGAGGGCTAGCGGGAGGACACGAGACCCAGTACTTC. The chain recombines TRBV6-5 with TRBJ2-5; 11 bases match TRBD2. After removal of 0 bases from V and 5 bases from J, the junction contained 14 bases not matched to a gene. This CDR3 is built from 19 residues. Germline CDR1 is MNHEY and CDR2 is SVGAGI.

This clonotype has a handful of counts. This chain connects TRBV5-4 to TRBJ2-1; 9 bases agree with TRBD1. This CDR3 spans 15 amino acids. V trimming: 1 base; J trimming: 3 bases; junction bases outside the gene matches: 2. Germline lookup yields CDR1 SGHNT and CDR2 YYREEE (reference sequence). DNA of the CDR3: TGTGCCAGCAGCTTGAGGGGACAGGGCTACAATGAGCAGTTCTTC. It is translated as CASSLRGQGYNEQFF.

This clonotype was picked up many times. The chain joins TRBV5-6 to TRBJ2-2; D gene unclear. The CDR3 has 14 residues. CDR1 is SGHDT, CDR2 YYEEEE, per germline. V was trimmed by 2 bases and J by 2 bases, leaving 7 bases between them. The CDR3 nucleotides read TGTGCCAGCAGCTTAGGAACCAACACCGGGGAGCTGTTTTTT. Translated, it gives CASSLGTNTGELFF.

This clonotype occurred a few times. The chain links TRBV11-2 to TRBJ2-3, with 7 bases identical to TRBD2. The CDR3 extends over 16 amino acids. CDR1 is SGHAT and CDR2 is FQNNGV in the germline V gene. After removal of 1 base from V and 6 bases from J, the junction contained 10 bases not matched to a gene. DNA of the CDR3: TGTGCCAGCAGCTTAGGGACTAGAACGGCGGGCGATACGCAGTATTTT. Translated, it gives CASSLGTRTAGDTQYF.

The gene calls are TRBV4-1 and TRBJ2-1; TRBD1 is a possible D gene (5 bases). Per germline, CDR1 MGHRA and CDR2 YSYEKL. V shed 2 bases and J shed 3 bases, with 20 bases lying between them. CDR3 length: 18 amino acids. CDR3 protein: CASSQHVGATDHYNEQFF. The CDR3 DNA sequence: TGCGCCAGCAGCCAACATGTAGGCGCGACAGACCACTACAATGAGCAGTTCTTC.

The table lists this clonotype with a few counts. The V and J genes are TRBV5-6 and TRBJ2-3, with D possibly TRBD2 on 5 matching bases. Per the germline V gene, CDR1 is SGHDT and CDR2 is YYEEEE. The CDR3 totals 16 residues. Trimming shortened V by 4 bases and J by 4 bases, and 19 bases separated the two germline ends. The CDR3: CASSPLDFFVPDTQYF. The DNA of the CDR3 is TGTGCCAGCAGCCCTTTGGACTTCTTTGTCCCAGATACGCAGTATTTT.

This clonotype was observed a handful of times. This chain links TRBV13 with TRBJ2-4, with a tentative D call TRBD2 (5 bases). Germline V gives CDR1 PRHDT, CDR2 FYEKMQ (reference sequence). The CDR3 is 14 amino acids. Trimming pared 1 base from V and 6 bases from J, leaving 10 bases between. CDR3 residues: CASSLDSRGNIQYF. The CDR3 DNA follows: TGTGCCAGCAGCTTAGACTCCCGGGGAAACATTCAGTACTTC.

The rearrangement links TRBV7-2 to TRBJ1-3, with D possibly being TRBD1 (6 bases). This CDR3 is built from 13 residues. The V end lost 4 bases, the J end lost 7 bases, and 11 bases lay between the germline ends. Germline values: CDR1 SGHTA, CDR2 FQGNSA. The CDR3 loop is CASSSTGYNTIYF. DNA for the CDR3: TGTGCCAGCAGCTCAACAGGGTACAACACCATATATTTT.